This T cell receptor (beta chain) was sequenced during a study of early T cells in non-severe SARS-CoV-2 infection. MiXCR, applied by TCRdb to the 5' RACE reads, yields one record per CDR3 protein. The table includes around 40,000 distinct CDR3 sequences, roughly 6.3% detected once. Trimming stripped 6 bases from V and 0 bases from J, with 12 bases between. Germline V CDR1 and CDR2: MNHEY, SVGEGT. The CDR3 runs 15 residues. This clonotype was recorded at least ten times. The sequenced sample was whole blood. The chain combines TRBV6-2 or TRBV6-3 with TRBJ1-3, with D perhaps TRBD1 (5 bases). This receptor was taken from an adult who was a healthcare worker with PCR-confirmed SARS-CoV-2 infection or an uninfected control (not recorded which). CDR3 protein: CASSHTGSSGNTIYF. DNA for the CDR3: TGTGCCAGCAGCCACACAGGATCCTCTGGAAACACCATATATTTT.